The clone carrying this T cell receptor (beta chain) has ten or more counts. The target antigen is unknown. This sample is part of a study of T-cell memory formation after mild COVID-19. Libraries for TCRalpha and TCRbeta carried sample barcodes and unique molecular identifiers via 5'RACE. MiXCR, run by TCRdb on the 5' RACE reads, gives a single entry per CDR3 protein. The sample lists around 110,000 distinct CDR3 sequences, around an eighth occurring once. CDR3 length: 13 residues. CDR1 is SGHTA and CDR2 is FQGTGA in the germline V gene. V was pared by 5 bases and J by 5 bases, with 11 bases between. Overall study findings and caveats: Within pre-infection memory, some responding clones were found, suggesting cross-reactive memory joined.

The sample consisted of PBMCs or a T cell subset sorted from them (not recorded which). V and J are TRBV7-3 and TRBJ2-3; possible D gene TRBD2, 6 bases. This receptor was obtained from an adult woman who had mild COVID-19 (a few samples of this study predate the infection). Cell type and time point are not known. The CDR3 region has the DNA TGTGCCAGCAGCCCCCCCGGGGGAGATACGCAGTATTTT. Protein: CASSPPGGDTQYF.